This passage covers 31 T cell receptor beta chains from one sample sequenced in a study of T cell responses to AZD1222 COVID-19 vaccine. Clones were read by immunoSEQ multiplex PCR, and TCRdb kept only the in-frame ones, dropping some. The repertoire holds about 100,000 clones, 86% seen once, with about 3% in the top ten. The sequencing here drew on peripheral blood, taken on day 0 of AZD1222 vaccination. The source is an adult in good health.

V is TRBV5-4 and J is TRBJ2-3; TRBD2 matches at 9 bases. CDR1 and CDR2 from the germline V gene are SGHNT and YYREEE (reference sequence). Trimming removed 1 base from V and 5 bases from J; junction bases left unmatched: 8. The CDR3 runs 16 residues. DNA of the CDR3: TGTGCCAGCAGCTTGTACGGCGGGGGGGCGGTAGATACGCAGTATTTT. Translated, it gives CASSLYGGGAVDTQYF.

The V call is TRBV4-3, the J call TRBJ2-2, with D perhaps TRBD2 (5 bases). Between the trimmed V and J ends, which lost 5 bases and 2 bases, there was a span of 18 bases. Germline V CDR1 and CDR2: LGHNA, YSLEER. This CDR3 is built from 17 residues. The CDR3 loop is CASSAAPTRFNTGELFF. CDR3 coding DNA: TGCGCCAGCAGCGCCGCCCCCACTAGGTTCAACACCGGGGAGCTGTTTTTT.

In this sample, this clone turned up a few times. V is TRBV6-5 and J is TRBJ2-2; possibly TRBD1 for D (5 bases). V was cut by 8 bases and J by 1 base, with 14 bases left in between. Per the germline V gene, CDR1 is MNHEY and CDR2 is SVGAGI. This CDR3 spans 15 amino acids. The CDR3 is CASRTRQRNTGELFF. DNA of the CDR3: TGTGCCAGCCGAACGCGACAGCGGAACACCGGGGAGCTGTTTTTT.

The rearrangement uses TRBV6-5 and TRBJ1-2, with no clear D. CDR1 and CDR2 (germline): MNHEY, SVGAGI. The V and J ends lost 8 bases and 4 bases respectively, with 17 bases between them. The CDR3 is made up of 14 amino acids. In nucleotides, the CDR3 is TGTGCCAGCCGTCCCGCAGGCGCGGCCTATGGCTACACCTTC. Its protein is CASRPAGAAYGYTF.

V is TRBV28 and J is TRBJ2-3, with 8 bases identical to TRBD2. The germline CDR1 and CDR2 sequences are MDHEN and SYDVKM. CDR3 length: 15 amino acids. V was clipped by 6 bases and J by 6 bases; unmatched bases: 11. The CDR3 sequence is CASSNSAGAGDTQYF. As DNA, the CDR3 is TGTGCCAGCAGCAATTCAGCGGGGGCGGGTGATACGCAGTATTTT.

This rearrangement joins TRBV25-1 to TRBJ1-3; no clear D. Trimming took off 2 bases at V and 5 bases at J, with 16 bases between the two ends. Germline loops: CDR1 MGHDK, CDR2 SYGVNS. The length of the CDR3 is 16 residues. CDR3 in DNA: TGTGCCAGCAGTGAAGGGGTTGAAGGGTTAAGAAACACCATATATTTT. The encoded protein is CASSEGVEGLRNTIYF. The entire variable domain, with the rest obtained from reference TRBV25-1 and TRBJ1-3, is as follows: EADIYQTPRYLVIGTGKKITLECSQTMGHDKMYWYQQDPGMELHLIHYSYGVNSTEKGDLSSESTVSRIRTEHFPLTLESARPSHTSQYLCASSEGVEGLRNTIYFGEGSWLTVV.

The chain employs TRBV7-9 and TRBJ2-2; D gene ambiguous. Deletions cut 1 base from V and 6 bases from J, with 6 bases between. Germline V lookup: CDR1 SEHNR, CDR2 FQNEAQ (reference sequence). The CDR3 extends over 13 amino acids. CDR3 bases: TGTGCCAGCAGCTTAGTTGTGGCCGGGGAGCTGTTTTTT. It yields the protein CASSLVVAGELFF.

The V and J genes are TRBV19 and TRBJ1-5; no reliable D call. The CDR3 is 12 residues long. The V and J ends lost 9 bases and 7 bases respectively, with 13 bases between them. Per germline, CDR1 LNHDA and CDR2 SQIVND (reference sequence). The CDR3 is CASEDLGQPQHF. The CDR3 DNA is TGTGCCAGCGAGGACCTTGGACAGCCCCAGCATTTT.

The count of this clone is one. The genes are TRBV6-5 and TRBJ1-1; the D gene is possibly TRBD1 (5 bases). The CDR3 sequence is 14 residues long. Germline CDR1 is MNHEY and CDR2 is SVGAGI. Trimming removed 6 bases from V and 0 bases from J, with 11 bases in between. CDR3 amino acids: CASRPGPMNTEAFF. The CDR3 coding sequence is TGTGCCAGCAGGCCGGGACCGATGAACACTGAAGCTTTCTTT.

This clone occurred once. The chain links TRBV11-2 to TRBJ1-1, with TRBD1 matching over 9 bases. The CDR3 has 14 residues. From germline, CDR1 is SGHAT and CDR2 FQNNGV. V shed 7 bases and J 1 base; nucleotides not matched to a gene: 4. This CDR3 is CASTIQGANTEAFF. In DNA, the CDR3 is TGTGCCAGCACCATACAGGGGGCGAACACTGAAGCTTTCTTT.

The chain links TRBV4-3 to TRBJ1-5, with D perhaps TRBD1 (6 bases). The germline V gene encodes CDR1 LGHNA and CDR2 YSLEER. The CDR3 is 15 amino acids. Trimming pared 2 bases from V and 6 bases from J, leaving 14 bases between. In DNA form, the CDR3 reads TGCGCCAGCAGCCAAAAGGTCAGGGGAGGTCAGCCCCAGCATTTT. Protein product: CASSQKVRGGQPQHF.

This clone was detected once. The chain links TRBV6-6 to TRBJ1-5; maybe TRBD1 (6 bases). Germline V gene data show CDR1 as MNHNY and CDR2 as SVGAGI (reference sequence). The CDR3 spans 14 residues. V lost 10 bases and J lost 5, with 18 bases in between. In nucleotides, the CDR3 is TGTGCCACCGCCGGACAGACATCTGATCAGCCCCAGCATTTT. Translation: CATAGQTSDQPQHF.

The genes are TRBV2 and TRBJ2-3; D gene unclear. The CDR3 contains 12 residues. V gave up 2 bases and J gave up 7 bases, with 7 bases separating them. The germline V gene encodes CDR1 SNHLY and CDR2 FYNNEI. DNA of the CDR3: TGTGCCAGCAGTGAATTGGCTTATACGCAGTATTTT. This translates into CASSELAYTQYF.

The chain carries TRBV25-1 and TRBJ2-6; no firm D call. The CDR3 has 12 amino acids. Germline CDR1 reads MGHDK; CDR2 reads SYGVNS. Between the trimmed V and J ends, which lost 7 bases and 2 bases, there was a span of 3 bases. This chain's CDR3 is CASTAGANVLTF. In DNA, the CDR3 is TGTGCCAGCACGGCTGGGGCCAACGTCCTGACTTTC.

CDR3 protein: CASRMSGTGAYGYTF. Written as DNA, the CDR3 is TGTGCCAGCAGGATGAGCGGGACAGGGGCCTATGGCTACACCTTC. The chain combines TRBV6-4 with TRBJ1-2; 10 bases match TRBD1. J lost 4 bases, V lost 6 bases, and 8 bases had no gene match. Germline CDR1 and CDR2: MRHNA and SNTAGT. The CDR3 is made up of 15 amino acids.

The chain recombines TRBV19 with TRBJ2-2; D may be TRBD1 (6 bases). From germline, CDR1 is LNHDA and CDR2 SQIVND (reference sequence). Trimming cost V 4 bases and J 0 bases, with 12 bases left between them. The CDR3 length is 16 residues. CDR3 nucleotides: TGTGCCAGTAGTACACCAGGGGAAGCGAACACCGGGGAGCTGTTTTTT. Its protein product is CASSTPGEANTGELFF.

CDR3 amino acids: CASSPTSGQGDGYTF. In nucleotides, the CDR3 is TGTGCCAGCTCACCAACGTCGGGACAGGGGGATGGCTACACCTTC. The chain is built from TRBV18 and TRBJ1-2, with 11 positions matching TRBD1. V dropped 2 bases and J dropped 6; count of bases not matched to a gene: 5. The germline V gene has CDR1 KGHSH and CDR2 LQKENI. CDR3 length: 15 residues. The variable domain in full, completed from reference TRBV18 and TRBJ1-2, reads NAGVMQNPRHLVRRRGQEARLRCSPMKGHSHVYWYRQLPEEGLKFMVYLQKENIIDESGMPKERFSAEFPKEGPSILRIQQVVRGDSAAYFCASSPTSGQGDGYTFGSGTRLTVV.

CDR3 residues: CASGIQQNTEAFF. The CDR3 coding sequence is TGTGCTAGTGGGATTCAGCAAAACACTGAAGCTTTCTTT. The chain joins TRBV12-5 to TRBJ1-1; D gene unclear. Per germline, CDR1 LGHNT and CDR2 FRNRAP. With 6 bases removed from V and 2 bases from J, the gap between germline ends came to 10 bases. The CDR3 loop spans 13 amino acids.

The chain uses TRBV5-6 and TRBJ1-4; weak D call: TRBD1 (6 bases). Germline-derived CDR1 and CDR2 are SGHDT and YYEEEE. V lost 4 bases to trimming and J lost 6 bases, with 16 bases between them. This CDR3 region has 15 residues. The CDR3 sequence: CASSRQGWEDEKLFF. The CDR3 nucleotides read TGTGCCAGCAGCCGCCAGGGGTGGGAGGATGAAAAACTGTTTTTT. Variable domain in full (rest from reference TRBV5-6 and TRBJ1-4): DAGVTQSPTHLIKTRGQQVTLRCSPKSGHDTVSWYQQALGQGPQFIFQYYEEEERQRGNFPDRFSGHQFPNYSSELNVNALLLGDSALYLCASSRQGWEDEKLFFGSGTQLSVL.

The chain carries TRBV5-8 and TRBJ1-2; D unclear. Germline V gene sequence: CDR1 SGHTS, CDR2 YDEGEE. V shed 2 bases and J shed 2 bases, with 13 bases lying between them. The CDR3 loop spans 15 amino acids. In DNA form, the CDR3 reads TGTGCCAGCAGCTTATATTCGGGCTCCAACTATGGCTACACCTTC. Its protein product is CASSLYSGSNYGYTF.

V usage is TRBV6-5 and J usage is TRBJ1-2; D remains ambiguous. V was cut by 4 bases and J by 4 bases, with 7 bases left in between. Germline V CDR1 and CDR2: MNHEY, SVGAGI. CDR3 size: 12 residues. The CDR3 loop is CASSSGAYGYTF. The CDR3 DNA follows: TGTGCCAGCAGTTCAGGAGCCTATGGCTACACCTTC.

The chain couples TRBV5-1 to TRBJ1-2, with 11 positions matching TRBD1. CDR1 and CDR2 (germline): SGHRS, YFSETQ. The CDR3 spans 17 residues. The V segment lost 4 bases and the J segment 4 bases; nucleotides outside the gene matches: 12. CDR3 DNA sequence: TGCGCCAGCAGCGCCACTCAACCGGGACAGGGGGTCTATGGCTACACCTTC. Amino acid sequence: CASSATQPGQGVYGYTF.

V and J are TRBV6-1 and TRBJ1-1; unclear D gene. CDR1 is MNHNS, CDR2 SASEGT, per germline. This CDR3 is built from 12 residues. V gave up 5 bases and J gave up 7 bases, with 11 bases separating them. CDR3 in amino acids: CASSPGLGEAFF. The CDR3 bases are TGTGCCAGCAGTCCCGGCCTGGGTGAAGCTTTCTTT.

The chain has TRBV28 and TRBJ2-1, with TRBD2 as a possible D gene (6 bases). The V end was cut by 7 bases, the J end by 0 bases, with 16 bases between. Per germline, CDR1 MDHEN and CDR2 SYDVKM. CDR3 length: 16 amino acids. CDR3 residues: CASISSGLSSYNEQFF. The DNA for the CDR3 is TGTGCCAGCATTTCATCGGGACTGAGCTCCTACAATGAGCAGTTCTTC. The full variable domain, its missing parts supplied by reference TRBV28 and TRBJ2-1, is DVKVTQSSRYLVKRTGEKVFLECVQDMDHENMFWYRQDPGLGLRLIYFSYDVKMKEKGDIPEGYSVSREKKERFSLILESASTNQTSMYLCASISSGLSSYNEQFFGPGTRLTVL.

The chain links TRBV11-2 to TRBJ2-1; weak D call: TRBD2 (5 bases). In germline, CDR1 is SGHAT, CDR2 FQNNGV. This CDR3 contains 15 residues. The ends were cut back, 4 bases at V and 4 bases at J, with 14 bases in the middle. The CDR3: CASSSGFPQYNEQFF. The CDR3 region has the DNA TGTGCCAGCAGCTCGGGGTTTCCCCAATACAATGAGCAGTTCTTC.

This clone was recorded once. This sequence joins TRBV5-4 and TRBJ2-7, with D tentatively TRBD1 or TRBD2 (6 bases each). Germline V CDR1 and CDR2: SGHNT, YYREEE (reference sequence). The CDR3 is 14 amino acids. Trimming cost V 0 bases and J 5 bases, with 12 bases left between them. CDR3 sequence: CASSLEGGIHEQYF. Here the CDR3 DNA reads TGTGCCAGCAGCTTGGAAGGGGGGATCCACGAGCAGTACTTC.

The V call is TRBV7-9, the J call TRBJ2-3; no clear D. This CDR3 is 13 amino acids long. Trimming cost V 5 bases and J 5 bases, with 11 bases left between them. Germline-derived CDR1 and CDR2 are SEHNR and FQNEAQ (reference sequence). The CDR3 region has the DNA TGTGCCAGCAGCCCGTCTACCAGAGATACGCAGTATTTT. Translation gives CASSPSTRDTQYF.

The genes are TRBV29-1 and TRBJ2-2; the D call may be TRBD1 or TRBD2 (6 bases each). Trimming left V 3 bases short and J 1 base short, with 18 bases between. Germline V gene lookup returns CDR1 SQVTM and CDR2 ANQGSEA. The CDR3 loop spans 17 amino acids. The CDR3 protein is CSVDSGMGGWNTGELFF. The CDR3 DNA reads TGCAGCGTTGATTCGGGTATGGGGGGCTGGAACACCGGGGAGCTGTTTTTT.

This rearrangement joins TRBV19 to TRBJ2-3; D gene uncertain. The V gene lost 3 bases and the J gene lost 2 bases, with 6 bases spanning the gap. Germline CDR1 LNHDA, CDR2 SQIVND (reference sequence). The CDR3 totals 13 residues. CDR3 residues: CASSMSSTDTQYF. The CDR3 DNA reads as TGTGCCAGTAGTATGAGTTCCACAGATACGCAGTATTTT.

This clone was detected only once. CDR3 residues: CASSPPLGLAGENEQFF. Written as DNA, the CDR3 is TGTGCCAGCAGTCCACCGCTCGGACTAGCGGGGGAGAATGAGCAGTTCTTC. The chain combines TRBV28 with TRBJ2-1; TRBD2 aligns across 13 bases. Germline lookup yields CDR1 MDHEN and CDR2 SYDVKM. The ends lost 5 bases at V and 7 bases at J; junction bases unmatched: 11. The CDR3 extends over 17 amino acids.

The chain is built from TRBV9 and TRBJ2-2; 8 bases are shared with TRBD2. Per germline, CDR1 SGDLS and CDR2 YYNGEE. The CDR3 is 16 residues long. The V segment lost 0 bases and the J segment 1 base; nucleotides outside the gene matches: 2. The CDR3 nucleotides are TGTGCCAGCAGCGTAGCGGGGGGGCAGAACACCGGGGAGCTGTTTTTT. This codes for CASSVAGGQNTGELFF.